This is a list of T cell receptor beta chains from one sample in a study of glioma-infiltrating T cells after dendritic cell vaccination. The protocol was immunoSEQ multiplex PCR, while the TCRdb copy is restricted to in-frame clones and leaves out a portion. Altogether 85,000 to 95,000 clones are present, under 90% being singletons, with the ten largest covering roughly 14%. The sample in question was blood, obtained before dendritic cell vaccination. Every receptor here comes from a human donor with glioblastoma. Each CDR3 is given with its conserved first and last residue. Each record gives: V gene, clone size, J gene, D gene, CDR3 protein, CDR3 DNA. D genes are given only for firm matches. Clone sizes are given selectively: once, few, many, or a class where the clone is expanded.

v_call: TRBV28; clone_size: few; j_call: TRBJ2-3; d_call: -; cdr3_aa: CASSFVAGTDTQYF; cdr3_nt: TGTGCCAGCAGTTTCGTAGCTGGCACAGATACGCAGTATTTT
v_call: TRBV4-3; clone_size: -; j_call: TRBJ2-1; d_call: -; cdr3_aa: CASSHQTGNEQFF; cdr3_nt: TGCGCCAGCAGCCACCAGACGGGCAATGAGCAGTTCTTC
v_call: TRBV6-5; clone_size: -; j_call: TRBJ1-2; d_call: TRBD1; cdr3_aa: CASSTGAEGYTF; cdr3_nt: TGTGCCAGCAGTACAGGGGCGGAGGGCTACACCTTC
v_call: TRBV7-8; clone_size: -; j_call: TRBJ1-5; d_call: TRBD1; cdr3_aa: CASSLQGDQPQHF; cdr3_nt: TGTGCCAGCAGCTTACAGGGGGACCAGCCCCAGCATTTT
v_call: TRBV7-6; clone_size: -; j_call: TRBJ1-3; d_call: TRBD1; cdr3_aa: CASSHKGPGTVTSSGNTIYF; cdr3_nt: TGTGCCAGCAGCCATAAGGGTCCCGGGACAGTTACGAGCTCTGGAAACACCATATATTTT
v_call: TRBV7-3; clone_size: -; j_call: TRBJ1-3; d_call: -; cdr3_aa: CASGTLQASGNTIYF; cdr3_nt: TGTGCCAGCGGCACCCTTCAGGCGTCTGGAAACACCATATATTTT
v_call: TRBV10-3; clone_size: once; j_call: TRBJ1-2; d_call: -; cdr3_aa: CAISDPRETKYYGYTF; cdr3_nt: TGTGCCATCAGTGACCCTAGGGAGACCAAATATTATGGCTACACCTTC
v_call: TRBV4-3; clone_size: few; j_call: TRBJ2-3; d_call: -; cdr3_aa: CASSQGLGTGADTQYF; cdr3_nt: TGCGCCAGCAGCCAAGGACTGGGTACGGGGGCAGATACGCAGTATTTT
v_call: TRBV18; clone_size: -; j_call: TRBJ2-7; d_call: TRBD1; cdr3_aa: CASSGTGLTYEQYF; cdr3_nt: TGTGCCAGTTCCGGGACAGGGTTAACCTACGAGCAGTACTTC
v_call: TRBV19; clone_size: -; j_call: TRBJ1-5; d_call: -; cdr3_aa: CASSLTANSNQPQHF; cdr3_nt: TGTGCCAGTAGCCTGACAGCTAATAGCAATCAGCCCCAGCATTTT
v_call: TRBV28; clone_size: once; j_call: TRBJ2-7; d_call: TRBD2; cdr3_aa: CASSSAGTSGLLGF; cdr3_nt: TGTGCCAGCAGTTCTGCCGGGACTAGCGGGTTATTAGGCTTC
v_call: TRBV10-1; clone_size: -; j_call: TRBJ2-2; d_call: TRBD2; cdr3_aa: CASRGLADTGELFF; cdr3_nt: TGCGCCAGCAGGGGACTAGCGGACACCGGGGAGCTGTTTTTT
v_call: TRBV27; clone_size: -; j_call: TRBJ2-1; d_call: -; cdr3_aa: CASSLFSGDEQFF; cdr3_nt: TGTGCCAGCAGTTTATTTTCCGGTGATGAGCAGTTCTTC
v_call: TRBV15; clone_size: -; j_call: TRBJ1-5; d_call: -; cdr3_aa: CATSRRLHAIGNQPQHF; cdr3_nt: TGTGCCACCAGCAGGCGATTGCATGCGATTGGCAATCAGCCCCAGCATTTT
v_call: TRBV7-3; clone_size: -; j_call: TRBJ1-3; d_call: -; cdr3_aa: CASSPIGGYGNTIYF; cdr3_nt: TGTGCCAGCAGCCCCATCGGGGGTTATGGAAACACCATATATTTT
v_call: TRBV7-2; clone_size: -; j_call: TRBJ2-1; d_call: TRBD2; cdr3_aa: CASSQSGTSAGNEQFF; cdr3_nt: TGTGCCAGCAGCCAATCCGGGACTAGCGCTGGGAATGAGCAGTTCTTC
v_call: TRBV6-5; clone_size: -; j_call: TRBJ1-5; d_call: -; cdr3_aa: CASSLDATRNQPQHF; cdr3_nt: TGTGCCAGCAGCCTTGATGCCACTCGCAATCAGCCCCAGCATTTT
v_call: TRBV5-6; clone_size: -; j_call: TRBJ1-2; d_call: TRBD1; cdr3_aa: CASSPGTGGHGYTF; cdr3_nt: TGTGCCAGCAGCCCCGGGACAGGGGGTCATGGCTACACCTTC
v_call: TRBV4-1; clone_size: -; j_call: TRBJ2-1; d_call: TRBD2; cdr3_aa: CASSQGGGRDEQFF; cdr3_nt: TGCGCCAGCAGCCAAGGCGGCGGGAGGGACGAGCAGTTCTTC
v_call: TRBV27; clone_size: -; j_call: TRBJ1-2; d_call: -; cdr3_aa: CASSLSRSAYGYTF; cdr3_nt: TGTGCCAGCAGTTTATCGAGGTCCGCCTATGGCTACACCTTC
v_call: TRBV15; clone_size: -; j_call: TRBJ2-6; d_call: TRBD1; cdr3_aa: CATSRDQTGLGSGANVLTF; cdr3_nt: TGTGCCACCAGCAGAGATCAGACAGGGTTAGGCTCTGGGGCCAACGTCCTGACTTTC
v_call: TRBV4-1; clone_size: -; j_call: TRBJ1-3; d_call: -; cdr3_aa: CASSPKWEQWAGNTIYF; cdr3_nt: TGCGCCAGCAGCCCAAAGTGGGAGCAGTGGGCTGGAAACACCATATATTTT
v_call: TRBV28; clone_size: -; j_call: TRBJ2-3; d_call: TRBD1; cdr3_aa: CASRGPGQGFSDTQYF; cdr3_nt: TGTGCCAGCAGGGGGCCCGGACAGGGTTTTTCAGATACGCAGTATTTT
v_call: TRBV28; clone_size: -; j_call: TRBJ1-2; d_call: -; cdr3_aa: CASSLRGYGYTF; cdr3_nt: TGTGCCAGCAGTTTAAGGGGCTATGGCTACACCTTC
v_call: TRBV6-5; clone_size: -; j_call: TRBJ2-1; d_call: -; cdr3_aa: CASSYGSGVRDEQFF; cdr3_nt: TGTGCCAGCAGTTACGGGTCAGGGGTGAGGGATGAGCAGTTCTTC
v_call: TRBV28; clone_size: once; j_call: TRBJ1-2; d_call: TRBD1; cdr3_aa: CASSLGHEGQGGGYTF; cdr3_nt: TGTGCCAGCAGTTTGGGGCATGAGGGACAGGGAGGAGGCTACACCTTC
v_call: TRBV6-5; clone_size: -; j_call: TRBJ1-2; d_call: TRBD1; cdr3_aa: CASRASRDRAYGYTF; cdr3_nt: TGTGCCAGCAGGGCATCCCGGGACAGAGCCTATGGCTACACCTTC
v_call: TRBV18; clone_size: -; j_call: TRBJ2-5; d_call: TRBD1; cdr3_aa: CASSPSDRVLETQYF; cdr3_nt: TGTGCCAGCTCACCATCTGACAGGGTCTTAGAGACCCAGTACTTC
v_call: TRBV5-6; clone_size: -; j_call: TRBJ2-3; d_call: -; cdr3_aa: CASSLAYGGSTDTQYF; cdr3_nt: TGTGCCAGCAGCTTGGCATATGGCGGGAGCACAGATACGCAGTATTTT
v_call: TRBV7-2; clone_size: -; j_call: TRBJ2-7; d_call: TRBD1; cdr3_aa: CASSLNRGSYEQYF; cdr3_nt: TGTGCCAGCAGCTTAAACAGGGGCTCCTACGAGCAGTACTTC
v_call: TRBV9; clone_size: -; j_call: TRBJ1-1; d_call: -; cdr3_aa: CASGGGMTEAFF; cdr3_nt: TGTGCCTCGGGAGGGGGAATGACTGAAGCTTTCTTT
v_call: TRBV6-5; clone_size: -; j_call: TRBJ2-7; d_call: TRBD1; cdr3_aa: CASSYSSWQGVAEQYF; cdr3_nt: TGTGCCAGCAGTTACAGTAGTTGGCAGGGGGTGGCCGAGCAGTACTTC
v_call: TRBV30; clone_size: -; j_call: TRBJ1-3; d_call: TRBD1; cdr3_aa: CAWCRGTGFGNTIYF; cdr3_nt: TGTGCCTGGTGCAGGGGGACGGGCTTTGGAAACACCATATATTTT
v_call: TRBV2; clone_size: -; j_call: TRBJ2-2; d_call: -; cdr3_aa: CASSQSSRTGELFF; cdr3_nt: TGTGCCAGCAGTCAATCTAGCAGGACCGGGGAGCTGTTTTTT
v_call: TRBV6-1; clone_size: -; j_call: TRBJ2-5; d_call: TRBD1; cdr3_aa: CASTTGTLQETQYF; cdr3_nt: TGTGCCAGCACGACAGGGACCCTCCAAGAGACCCAGTACTTC
v_call: TRBV7-8; clone_size: once; j_call: TRBJ1-2; d_call: TRBD1; cdr3_aa: CASSLSRQGGNYGYTF; cdr3_nt: TGTGCCAGCAGCTTATCTAGACAGGGTGGGAACTATGGCTACACCTTC
v_call: TRBV4-1; clone_size: -; j_call: TRBJ2-3; d_call: -; cdr3_aa: CASSQPSGTRGGKTDTQYF; cdr3_nt: TGCGCCAGCAGCCAACCCAGCGGGACCCGAGGGGGAAAAACAGATACGCAGTATTTT
v_call: TRBV5-4; clone_size: -; j_call: TRBJ1-1; d_call: -; cdr3_aa: CASSLGVQGGVDTEAFF; cdr3_nt: TGTGCCAGCAGCTTGGGGGTCCAGGGAGGCGTGGACACTGAAGCTTTCTTT
v_call: TRBV9; clone_size: -; j_call: TRBJ2-7; d_call: TRBD1; cdr3_aa: CASSVTGTGGLSSYEQYF; cdr3_nt: TGTGCCAGCAGCGTAACCGGGACAGGGGGCCTGAGCTCCTACGAGCAGTACTTC
v_call: TRBV27; clone_size: -; j_call: TRBJ1-2; d_call: -; cdr3_aa: CASSSPDSLYGYTF; cdr3_nt: TGTGCCAGCAGTTCACCAGACAGCCTCTATGGCTACACCTTC
v_call: TRBV9; clone_size: -; j_call: TRBJ1-3; d_call: TRBD1; cdr3_aa: CASSVAGTGKPLSSGNTIYF; cdr3_nt: TGTGCCAGCAGCGTAGCTGGGACAGGGAAACCCCTTAGCTCTGGAAACACCATATATTTT
v_call: TRBV5-4; clone_size: -; j_call: TRBJ1-1; d_call: TRBD1; cdr3_aa: CASSPRQGATEAFF; cdr3_nt: TGTGCCAGCAGCCCAAGACAGGGGGCAACTGAAGCTTTCTTT
v_call: TRBV5-8; clone_size: -; j_call: TRBJ2-3; d_call: -; cdr3_aa: CASSLATATSTDTQYF; cdr3_nt: TGTGCCAGCAGCTTGGCGACTGCAACTAGCACAGATACGCAGTATTTT
v_call: TRBV29-1; clone_size: -; j_call: TRBJ1-5; d_call: -; cdr3_aa: CSVVFMPGTGKEQPQHF; cdr3_nt: TGCAGCGTAGTCTTTATGCCCGGAACAGGGAAGGAACAGCCCCAGCATTTT